Below, one TCR beta chain is given with its context. A single count supports this clone. Its antigen remains unidentified. Base-call qualities are not available, and no considerably larger clone is one nucleotide away. Sample treatment or condition, as interpreted from the label and publication: roughly 19 received Ad26.COV2.S at low or high dose, single or two shots; roughly five received placebo; per-sample allocation not given. For vaccine and placebo recipients, repertoires were sequenced using samples collected on day 63 after the first injection. Between 29 July and 7 August 2020, Cohort 1b enrolled about 27 adults aged 18-55 years at one site in Boston, USA. Ad26.COV2.S consisted of a replication-incompetent adenovirus type 26 vector by which a prefusion-stabilized SARS-CoV-2 spike protein from the original Wuhan strain was expressed. Unmatched junction bases come to 6, with V trimmed by 0 bases and J by 4 bases. The CDR1 and CDR2 encoded by the germline V gene are SGHRS and YFSETQ. The CDR3 covers 16 residues, taking in both the cysteine and the phenylalanine. The only DNA kept is the CDR3, 48 bases in frame from the first base.

The data derive from a study of Ad26.COV2.S vaccination and SARS-CoV-2 variants listed by TCRdb under 2021. Regarding the study in general: Donors in the vaccine arm were drawn from COV1001, a phase I-IIa trial of Ad26.COV2.S in healthy adults that was multicentre, randomized, double-blind and placebo-controlled. Ad26.COV2.S was given intramuscularly at 5x10^10 or 1x10^11 viral particles, as a single shot or as two shots 56 days apart. Sequencing of the TCRbeta repertoire served to evaluate the specificity and breadth of SARS-CoV-2-reactive T cell receptors following Ad26.COV2.S vaccination. A total of 32 samples were included in the TCR-sequenced set, comprising around 19 Ad26.COV2.S vaccine recipients, 5 placebo recipients and 8 SARS-CoV-2 convalescent individuals. Trial participants were randomized into five groups of five: low-dose or high-dose Ad26.COV2.S given once or twice, or placebo on both occasions. Throughout the experiments and outcome assessment, investigators stayed blinded to trial group allocation. The paper's findings and limits, for the study overall: Vaccine and placebo recipients had comparable non-spike TCR breadth, which fits with the vaccine containing only spike. The study lacked the statistical power to compare responses across vaccine doses or regimens. Ad26.COV2.S recipients had higher spike-specific TCR breadth than placebo recipients (P = 0.0014). The authors noted that total T cell responses may have been underestimated by the TCR breadth and depth analyses. Substantial breadth of spike-specific CD8+ and CD4+ T cell responses was reported after vaccination.

TCRbeta CDR3 regions were sequenced with the immunoSEQ Assay. After extraction, genomic DNA underwent amplification by bias-controlled multiplex PCR, followed by high-throughput sequencing. The authors processed their data as follows. Collapsing and filtering of sequences were performed to quantify the absolute abundance of each unique TCRbeta CDR3 region. T cell fraction was estimated by normalizing TCRbeta template counts to usable DNA, which was measured by amplifying reference genes present in all nucleated cells. Repertoire TCRs were annotated as SARS-CoV-2-specific by exact matching of V gene, CDR3 amino acid sequence and J gene to a known reactive TCR set. The reference SARS-CoV-2 TCR set came from MIRA and was filtered for enrichment in COVID-19-positive ImmuneCODE repertoires, removing public or cross-reactive TCRs. Based on the MIRA antigens, annotated TCRs were further analysed at the level of specific ORF or position within ORF. Depth was the summed frequency of annotated unique rearrangements, while breadth was defined as annotated unique rearrangements over total unique productive rearrangements. Group comparisons of TCR breadth used two-sided Wilcoxon rank-sum tests. As stored in TCRdb, this immuneACCESS dataset retains in-frame rearrangements with V and J assigned. A fraction of the clones does not appear; measured against another copy, unresolved V genes explain less than half of the discrepancy, and the remainder lacks a known reason. The V and J calls and the clone size are those of that table, but D and trimming were determined from the DNA. The sample data list around 300,000 clones, and approximately 90% of these were observed just once. The top ten hold approximately 5% of the sample.

Material: peripheral blood, obtained in a trial of Ad26.COV2.S vaccine versus placebo. The source is a person between 18 and 59 years old who received the Ad26.COV2.S COVID-19 vaccine or a placebo. Recombination joined TRBV5-1 with TRBJ2-2; 7 junctional bases match TRBD1. CDR3 protein: CASSLDRTGATGELFF. The nucleotides are TGCGCCAGCAGCTTGGACAGAACAGGGGCCACCGGGGAGCTGTTTTTT.